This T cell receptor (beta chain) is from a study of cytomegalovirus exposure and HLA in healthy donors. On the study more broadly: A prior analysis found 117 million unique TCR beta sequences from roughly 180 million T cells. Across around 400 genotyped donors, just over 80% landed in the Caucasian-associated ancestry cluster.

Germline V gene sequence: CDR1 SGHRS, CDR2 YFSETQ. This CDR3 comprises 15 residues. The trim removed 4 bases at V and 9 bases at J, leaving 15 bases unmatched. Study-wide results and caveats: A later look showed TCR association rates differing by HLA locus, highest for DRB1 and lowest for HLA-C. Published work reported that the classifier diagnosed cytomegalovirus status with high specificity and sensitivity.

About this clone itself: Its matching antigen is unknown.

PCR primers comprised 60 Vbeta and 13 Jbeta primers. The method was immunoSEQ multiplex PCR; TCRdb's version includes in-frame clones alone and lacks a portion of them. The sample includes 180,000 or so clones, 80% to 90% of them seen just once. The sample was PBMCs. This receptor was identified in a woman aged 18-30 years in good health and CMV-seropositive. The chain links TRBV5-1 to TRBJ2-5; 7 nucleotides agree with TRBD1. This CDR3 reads CASSPGQSGWDSQYF. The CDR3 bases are TGCGCCAGCAGCCCGGGACAGAGTGGTTGGGATTCCCAGTACTTC.